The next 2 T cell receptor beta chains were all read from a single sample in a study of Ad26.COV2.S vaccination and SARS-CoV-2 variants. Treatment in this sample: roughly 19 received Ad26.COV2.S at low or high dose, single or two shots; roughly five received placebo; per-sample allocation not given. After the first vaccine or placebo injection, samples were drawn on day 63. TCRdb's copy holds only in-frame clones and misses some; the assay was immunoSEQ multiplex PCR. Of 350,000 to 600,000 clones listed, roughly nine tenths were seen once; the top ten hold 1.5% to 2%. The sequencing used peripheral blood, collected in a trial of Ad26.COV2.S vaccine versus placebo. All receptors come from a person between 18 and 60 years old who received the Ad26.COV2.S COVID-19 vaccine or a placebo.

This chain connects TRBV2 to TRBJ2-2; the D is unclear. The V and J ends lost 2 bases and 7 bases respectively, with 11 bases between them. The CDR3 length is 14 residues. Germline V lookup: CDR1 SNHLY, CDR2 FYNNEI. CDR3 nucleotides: TGTGCCAGCAGTGAAACCTCCCGGGTCGGGGAGCTGTTTTTT. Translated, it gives CASSETSRVGELFF.

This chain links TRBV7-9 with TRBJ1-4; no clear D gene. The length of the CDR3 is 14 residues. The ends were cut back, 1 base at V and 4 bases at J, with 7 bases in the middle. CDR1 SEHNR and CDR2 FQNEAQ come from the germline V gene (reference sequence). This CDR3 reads CASSLVAVNEKLFF. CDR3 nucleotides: TGTGCCAGCAGCTTAGTGGCAGTTAATGAAAAACTGTTTTTT. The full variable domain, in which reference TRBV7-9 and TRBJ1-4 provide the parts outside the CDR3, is DTGVSQNPRHKITKRGQNVTFRCDPISEHNRLYWYRQTLGQGPEFLTYFQNEAQLEKSRLLSDRFSAERPKGSFSTLEIQRTEQGDSAMYLCASSLVAVNEKLFFGSGTQLSVL.